Here is one TCR beta chain with its context. The source of the sample is a study of blood T cell repertoires in COVID-19. Study-level background: COVID-19 samples from acute and convalescent phases originated in the United States, Italy and Spain. T cells, B-cell-depleted T cells, or PBMCs provided the cDNA or gDNA that served as material.

In the authors' methods: Amplifying reference gene primers gave estimates of nucleated cell counts. The table came from immunoSEQ multiplex PCR; TCRdb's copy has only in-frame clones and leaves some out. D and trimming were read from the DNA, whereas the V and J calls and clone size are those reported in that table. The table records hundreds of thousands of clones, around 90% of them present only once. Germline CDR1 reads GTSNPN; CDR2 reads SVGIG (reference sequence). The CDR3 contains 15 residues. V was clipped by 4 bases and J by 3 bases; unmatched bases: 8. J is TRBJ1-2 and V is TRBV30, with 10 bases lining up with TRBD1. This clonotype was obtained from a woman in her 30s with acute or convalescent COVID-19. The sequenced material came from peripheral blood. The CDR3 reads CAWTRWTGGDYGYTF. CDR3 in DNA: TGTGCCTGGACCCGCTGGACAGGGGGGGACTATGGCTACACCTTC.